These 9 T cell receptor beta chains were sequenced from one sample in a study of blood T cell repertoires in COVID-19. Generated by immunoSEQ multiplex PCR, the TCRdb table keeps only in-frame clones and is missing some. This table holds roughly 360,000 clones, roughly 86% found once. Sequencing was done on a sample of peripheral blood. The receptors were gathered from a human donor with acute or convalescent COVID-19. The donor label of this sample is uncertain.

The chain has TRBV2 and TRBJ2-4; TRBD1 might be the D (5 bases). The length of the CDR3 is 15 residues. Trimming cost V 2 bases and J 1 base, with 9 bases left between them. Germline loops: CDR1 SNHLY, CDR2 FYNNEI. The CDR3 DNA is TGTGCCAGCAGTGAACCAGGGATCGCCAAAAACATTCAGTACTTC. It translates to CASSEPGIAKNIQYF. Full variable domain (rest looked up from reference TRBV2 and TRBJ2-4): EPEVTQTPSHQVTQMGQEVILRCVPISNHLYFYWYRQILGQKVEFLVSFYNNEISEKSEIFDDQFSVERPDGSNFTLKIRSTKLEDSAMYFCASSEPGIAKNIQYFGAGTRLSVL.

The chain carries TRBV5-4 and TRBJ1-1, with 7 bases matching TRBD1. Germline V lookup: CDR1 SGHNT, CDR2 YYREEE (reference sequence). With V trimmed by 4 bases and J by 1 base, 10 bases remained unmatched. The CDR3 contains 16 residues. The CDR3 reads CASSPGMGQTNTEAFF. The CDR3 DNA reads TGTGCCAGCAGCCCTGGTATGGGACAGACGAACACTGAAGCTTTCTTT.

V and J are TRBV13 and TRBJ2-7; no firm D call. The CDR3 totals 12 residues. Between the trimmed V and J ends, which lost 0 bases and 4 bases, there was a span of 4 bases. The V gene's germline CDR1 is PRHDT and CDR2 FYEKMQ (reference sequence). CDR3 sequence (DNA): TGTGCCAGCAGCTTAGGCAAATACGAGCAGTACTTC. It encodes CASSLGKYEQYF.

The count of this clone is one. V gene TRBV5-1 combines with J gene TRBJ2-3; TRBD1 might be the D (5 bases). The germline V gene encodes CDR1 SGHRS and CDR2 YFSETQ. This CDR3 is built from 15 residues. The V and J ends lost 0 bases and 10 bases respectively, with 18 bases between them. The CDR3 DNA reads as TGCGCCAGCAGCTTGGTATGGCAGGGCCGTAATCCGCAGTATTTT. This codes for CASSLVWQGRNPQYF. The full variable domain, its missing parts supplied by reference TRBV5-1 and TRBJ2-3, is KAGVTQTPRYLIKTRGQQVTLSCSPISGHRSVSWYQQTPGQGLQFLFEYFSETQRNKGNFPGRFSGRQFSNSRSEMNVSTLELGDSALYLCASSLVWQGRNPQYFGPGTRLTVL.

The chain uses TRBV10-1 and TRBJ2-7, with 9 nucleotides matching TRBD2. Germline lookup yields CDR1 WNHNN and CDR2 SYGVQD (reference sequence). The ends lost 6 bases at V and 6 bases at J; junction bases unmatched: 6. This CDR3 has 13 residues. The CDR3: CASSQGLAREQYF. The CDR3 DNA reads as TGCGCCAGCAGCCAGGGACTAGCTCGCGAGCAGTACTTC.

The chain couples TRBV4-2 to TRBJ1-2, with D maybe TRBD1 (5 bases). Trimming shortened V by 0 bases and J by 8 bases, and 19 bases separated the two germline ends. CDR1 is LGHNA, CDR2 YNFKEQ, per germline. The CDR3 is made up of 16 amino acids. CDR3 protein: CASSQDRWGALDGYTF. CDR3 in DNA: TGTGCCAGCAGCCAAGATCGGTGGGGCGCCCTGGACGGCTACACCTTC.

The chain carries TRBV6-5 and TRBJ1-5; 7 bases map to TRBD1. Unmatched junction bases numbered 5, after V lost 8 bases and J lost 4 bases. The V gene's germline CDR1 is MNHEY and CDR2 SVGAGI. The CDR3 sequence is 13 residues long. The CDR3 DNA follows: TGTGCCAGCGAGGGACAGACTAATCAGCCCCAGCATTTT. Amino acid sequence: CASEGQTNQPQHF.

The count of this clone is one. V is TRBV7-9 and J is TRBJ1-5, with 9 bases identical to TRBD1. The CDR3 runs 14 residues. V was clipped by 5 bases and J by 7 bases; unmatched bases: 6. Germline lookup yields CDR1 SEHNR and CDR2 FQNEAQ (reference sequence). The DNA for the CDR3 is TGTGCCAGCAGCAATACGACAGGGGGGCAGCCCCAGCATTTT. It is translated as CASSNTTGGQPQHF.

The chain recombines TRBV4-2 with TRBJ1-2, with TRBD1 identical over 8 bases. The CDR3 consists of 15 residues. J was trimmed by 13 bases and V by 0 bases; bases with no gene match: 13. Germline assignment: CDR1 LGHNA and CDR2 YNFKEQ. The CDR3: CASSQDGGRRGLTTF. CDR3 DNA: TGTGCCAGCAGCCAAGATGGGGGTCGCAGGGGGCTAACCACCTTC.